The present TCR beta chain was sequenced within a study of Ad26.COV2.S vaccination and SARS-CoV-2 variants. In the study overall: Ad26.COV2.S was injected intramuscularly once or twice, 56 days apart.

Treatment meaning: roughly 18 received Ad26.COV2.S at low or high dose, single or two shots; about 5 received placebo; per-sample allocation not given. Sampling happened 63 days after the first vaccine or placebo injection. As its vector, the vaccine had Ad26, which expressed Wuhan-strain SARS-CoV-2 spike. The assay was immunoSEQ multiplex PCR, and TCRdb's table has in-frame clones only and misses some. The data show roughly 300,000 clones, around 89% seen once. The germline V gene encodes CDR1 WNHNN and CDR2 SYGVQD (reference sequence). V shed 0 bases, J shed 4 bases, and the junction held 12 bases outside the gene matches. The CDR3 covers 18 residues.

The TCR sequence derives from a person between 18 and 65 years old who received the Ad26.COV2.S COVID-19 vaccine or a placebo. The sample consisted of peripheral blood, taken in a trial of Ad26.COV2.S vaccine versus placebo. V usage is TRBV10-1 and J usage is TRBJ2-7, with 10 bases identical to TRBD1. CDR3 in amino acids: CASSESIPGQGEKYEQYF. The CDR3 DNA reads as TGCGCCAGCAGTGAGTCGATCCCTGGACAGGGGGAAAAGTACGAGCAGTACTTC.